The rows below give T cell receptor beta chains drawn from one sample of a study of long-term antiretroviral therapy in people with HIV. Here immunoSEQ multiplex PCR was the method, and the copy in TCRdb shows in-frame clones only, minus some. This sample has about 31,000 clones, with roughly 77% found just once. Source: unsorted PBMCs, taken 1.9 years after starting antiretroviral therapy. Receptors were obtained from a man aged 18 to 30 with HIV. Both conserved end residues are part of each CDR3. A D gene is named only where the DNA matches it firmly. Where a row states a size, it is once, few, many or the class of an expanded clone; other rows omit it.

j_call clone_size v_call d_call cdr3_nt cdr3_aa
TRBJ1-1 . TRBV5-1 . TGCGCCAGCAGCTCCGGGACGACTGAAGCTTTCTTT CASSSGTTEAFF
TRBJ2-1 . TRBV6-1 TRBD1 TGTGCCAGGAGGGACAGGGCCTACAATGAGCAGTTCTTC CARRDRAYNEQFF
TRBJ1-2 . TRBV29-1 TRBD1 TGCAGCGTTGAAGATGCCCGAGACAGGGGCTATGGCTACACCTTC CSVEDARDRGYGYTF
TRBJ2-5 . TRBV4-1 . TGCGCCAGCAGCCAAGTGTGGGTTCGGGTTGGGGAGACCCAGTACTTC CASSQVWVRVGETQYF
TRBJ2-5 . TRBV19 . TGTGCCAGTAGTATAGCCCCCCGCGAAGAGACCCAGTACTTC CASSIAPREETQYF
TRBJ2-2 . TRBV6-5 . TGTGCCAGCAGGGGTAGCGGCACCGGGGAGCTGTTTTTT CASRGSGTGELFF
TRBJ2-7 . TRBV4-1 . TGCGCCAGCAGCCAGACCCCCCCTGGCTCCTACGAGCAGTACTTC CASSQTPPGSYEQYF
TRBJ1-5 . TRBV2 TRBD1 TGTGCCAGCAGGGGACAGGGTTATAACAATCAGCCCCAGCATTTT CASRGQGYNNQPQHF
TRBJ2-3 . TRBV14 . TGTGCCAGCAGCCCCACCGTTACGGGAGATACGCAGTATTTT CASSPTVTGDTQYF
TRBJ2-1 . TRBV13 TRBD2 TGTGCCAGCAGCGAAACTAGCGGGGGCTACAATGAGCAGTTCTTC CASSETSGGYNEQFF
TRBJ1-3 few TRBV5-1 . TGCGCCAGCAGTCGGGCCCCGGAGTCTGGAAACACCATATATTTT CASSRAPESGNTIYF
TRBJ1-2 once TRBV11-2 TRBD1 TGTGCCAGCAGCCGGACCGAATGGGACAGGAGCTATGGCTACACCTTC CASSRTEWDRSYGYTF
TRBJ1-2 once TRBV7-8 . TGTGCCAGCAGCTCTTGGACCGTCCCCTATGGCTACACCTTC CASSSWTVPYGYTF
TRBJ2-5 . TRBV6-5 . TGTGCCAGCAGTTACTCGATATCGGCAGCCCGGGGGACCCAGTACTTC CASSYSISAARGTQYF
TRBJ2-4 . TRBV11-3 . TGTGCCAGCAGCCCCGGCCATAGCGGAAACATTCAGTACTTC CASSPGHSGNIQYF
TRBJ2-1 . TRBV6-5 . TGTGCCAGCAGTTTGCAGGGTGGCTTGGGCTTACAAGGGCAGTTCTTC CASSLQGGLGLQGQFF
TRBJ2-2 . TRBV11-2 . TGTGCCAGCAGCTTTGACACCGGGGAGCTGTTTTTT CASSFDTGELFF
TRBJ2-2 . TRBV5-5 . TGTGCCAGCAGTTTTGGGGGGAACACCGGGGAGCTGTTTTTT CASSFGGNTGELFF
TRBJ1-2 . TRBV9 . TGTGCCAGCAGCGCGGGGGTTACTCCTAACTATGGCTACACCTTC CASSAGVTPNYGYTF
TRBJ1-3 . TRBV7-9 . TGTGCCAGCAGCATCTCAGACAGTTCGAGCTCTGGAAACACCATATATTTT CASSISDSSSSGNTIYF
TRBJ2-6 . TRBV7-8 . TGTGCCAGCAGCTTAGTGGGATCTGGGGCCAACGTCCTGACTTTC CASSLVGSGANVLTF
TRBJ1-5 . TRBV28 . TGTGCCAGCAGTAAAGGGGATCAGCCCCAGCATTTT CASSKGDQPQHF
TRBJ2-3 . TRBV15 TRBD2 TGTGCCACCAGCAACCCGGGGGGGACATACGGCACAGATACGCAGTATTTT CATSNPGGTYGTDTQYF
TRBJ1-4 . TRBV18 . TGTGCCAGCTCGAGCCGGGAGGATGAAAAACTGTTTTTT CASSSREDEKLFF
TRBJ1-4 . TRBV9 . TGTGCCAGCAGCGTAGGGGGAGGGTTCAACAGTGGGGAAAAACTGTTTTTT CASSVGGGFNSGEKLFF
TRBJ1-2 . TRBV25-1 . TGTGCCAGCAGTAAACAGGGTGCCAACTATGGCTACACCTTC CASSKQGANYGYTF
TRBJ2-2 . TRBV7-6 . TGTGCCAGCAGCTTAGCGCCTCAAATTAAGAACACCGGGGAGCTGTTTTTT CASSLAPQIKNTGELFF
TRBJ1-2 . TRBV30 TRBD1 TGTGCCTGGAGTATCACAGGGGTAGGAAATGGCTACACCTTC CAWSITGVGNGYTF
TRBJ1-5 . TRBV6-1 . TGTGCCAGCAGTGAACACCCGCAGGGGAAGAATCAGCCCCAGCATTTT CASSEHPQGKNQPQHF
TRBJ1-2 . TRBV6-5 . TGTGCCAGCAGACGACGGTGGGACTATGGCTACACCTTC CASRRRWDYGYTF
TRBJ1-1 . TRBV27 . TGTGCCAGTTCCTGGGAGGGGAACACTGAAGCTTTCTTT CASSWEGNTEAFF
TRBJ1-2 once TRBV28 . TGTGCCAGCACCAAGGAAAGCAACTATGGCTACACCTTC CASTKESNYGYTF
TRBJ2-2 . TRBV7-9 TRBD1 TGTGCCAGCAGCTCGGGACAGGGGACCACCGGGGAGCTGTTTTTT CASSSGQGTTGELFF
TRBJ2-3 . TRBV28 . TGTGCCAGCAGGAACTGGGGACTCACAGATACGCAGTATTTT CASRNWGLTDTQYF
TRBJ2-7 . TRBV4-2 TRBD2 TGTGCCAGCAGCCAAGGAAATAGCGGGGGGTCGGACGAGCAGTACTTC CASSQGNSGGSDEQYF
TRBJ2-1 . TRBV2 TRBD1 TGTGCCAGGGACAGGGGAAACGACTACAATGAGCAGTTCTTC CARDRGNDYNEQFF
TRBJ2-3 . TRBV5-4 TRBD2 TGTGCCAGCAGCTTGGACGTTAGCGGGGGGGGAACGCAGTATTTT CASSLDVSGGGTQYF
TRBJ2-1 . TRBV7-3 . TGTGCCAGCAGCTTAGGGGGCGATGAGCAGTTCTTC CASSLGGDEQFF
TRBJ2-7 . TRBV29-1 . TGCAGCGTAGGGGGGGGCCAGGCCTACGAGCAGTACTTC CSVGGGQAYEQYF
TRBJ1-2 . TRBV6-6 TRBD1 TGTGCCAGCAGTTACACGAAGGACAGGTCTAACTATGGCTACACCTTC CASSYTKDRSNYGYTF
TRBJ2-3 . TRBV28 TRBD2 TGTGCCAGCGCGCCGACTAGCGGGGGGGCTTTCGATACGCAGTATTTT CASAPTSGGAFDTQYF
TRBJ2-2 . TRBV18 . TGTGCCAGCTCACCGGACAAGAACACCGGGGAGCTGTTTTTT CASSPDKNTGELFF
TRBJ1-6 . TRBV2 TRBD1 TGTGCCAGCAATCCGGGACAGGGGAATTCACCCCTCCACTTT CASNPGQGNSPLHF
TRBJ2-3 . TRBV5-6 . TGTGCCAGCAGCTTGGGGGGGGCTAGCACAGATACGCAGTATTTT CASSLGGASTDTQYF
TRBJ2-3 . TRBV28 . TGTGCCAGCAGTTTATGGACAGATACGCAGTATTTT CASSLWTDTQYF
TRBJ1-1 . TRBV7-2 . TGTGCCAGCAGCTTGGGCCCAAAGGAAGAAGCTTTCTTT CASSLGPKEEAFF
TRBJ2-3 . TRBV6-1 TRBD2 TGTGCCAGCAGTGAACAGAGCGGGGCCACAGATACGCAGTATTTT CASSEQSGATDTQYF
TRBJ1-2 . TRBV5-1 TRBD1 TGCGCCAGCCGAACTGACAGGGACTATGGCTACACCTTC CASRTDRDYGYTF
TRBJ1-1 . TRBV5-5 . TGTGCCAGCAGCTTCACAGGGAACACTGAAGCTTTCTTT CASSFTGNTEAFF
TRBJ1-3 . TRBV7-6 . TGTGCCAGCGCCGGCCGATATGGGCCGACGGGATTGTTGGACACCATATATTTT CASAGRYGPTGLLDTIYF
TRBJ1-1 . TRBV5-1 TRBD1 TGCGCCAGCAGCCCGTCGACAGGGATGAACACTGAAGCTTTCTTT CASSPSTGMNTEAFF
TRBJ2-1 . TRBV7-2 TRBD1 TGTGCCAGCAGCTTACAGCAGGGGGAACACAATGAGCAGTTCTTC CASSLQQGEHNEQFF
TRBJ2-6 . TRBV4-2 . TGTGCCAGCAGCCAATACCGGGGAGATGGGGCCAACGTCCTGACTTTC CASSQYRGDGANVLTF
TRBJ1-1 . TRBV15 . TGTGCCACCAGCAGAGATAGGGGGGGCACTGAAGCTTTCTTT CATSRDRGGTEAFF
TRBJ1-5 . TRBV29-1 . TGCAGCGGAGGCGACTACAATCAGCCCCAGCATTTT CSGGDYNQPQHF
TRBJ2-5 . TRBV5-1 . TGCGCCAGCAGTGACGGCCAAGAGACCCAGTACTTC CASSDGQETQYF